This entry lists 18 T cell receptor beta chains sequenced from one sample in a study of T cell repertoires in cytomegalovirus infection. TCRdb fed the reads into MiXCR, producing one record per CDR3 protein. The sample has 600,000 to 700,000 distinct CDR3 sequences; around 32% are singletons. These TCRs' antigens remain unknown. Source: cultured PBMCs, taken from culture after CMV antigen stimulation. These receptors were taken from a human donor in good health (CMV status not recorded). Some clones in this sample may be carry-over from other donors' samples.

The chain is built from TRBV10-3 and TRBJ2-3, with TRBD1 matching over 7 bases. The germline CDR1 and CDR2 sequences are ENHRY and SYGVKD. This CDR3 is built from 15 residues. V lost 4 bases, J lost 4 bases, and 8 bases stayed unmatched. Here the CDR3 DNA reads TGTGCCATCAGTGGTGGGACAGTGGGTCCAGATACGCAGTATTTT. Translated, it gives CAISGGTVGPDTQYF.

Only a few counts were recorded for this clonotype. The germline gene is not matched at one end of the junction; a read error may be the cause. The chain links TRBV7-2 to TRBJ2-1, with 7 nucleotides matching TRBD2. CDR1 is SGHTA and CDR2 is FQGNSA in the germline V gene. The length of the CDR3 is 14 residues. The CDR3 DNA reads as TGTGCCACCAGCGGGACGAGCTCCTACAATGAGCAGTTCTTC. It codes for CATSGTSSYNEQFF. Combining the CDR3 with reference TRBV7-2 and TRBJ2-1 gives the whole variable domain GAGVSQSPSNKVTEKGKDVELRCDPISGHTALYWYRQSLGQGLEFLIYFQGNSAPDKSGLPSDRFSAERTGGSVSTLTIQRTQQEDSAVYLCATSGTSSYNEQFFGPGTRLTVL.

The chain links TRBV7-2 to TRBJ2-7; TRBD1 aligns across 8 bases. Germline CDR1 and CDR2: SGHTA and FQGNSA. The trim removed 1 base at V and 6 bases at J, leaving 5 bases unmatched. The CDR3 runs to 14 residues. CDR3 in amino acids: CASSLGTGLGEQYF. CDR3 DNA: TGTGCCAGCAGCTTAGGGACAGGGTTAGGCGAGCAGTACTTC.

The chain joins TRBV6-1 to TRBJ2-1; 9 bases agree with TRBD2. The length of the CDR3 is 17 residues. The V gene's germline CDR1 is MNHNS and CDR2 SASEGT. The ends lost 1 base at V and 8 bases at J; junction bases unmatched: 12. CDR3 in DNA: TGTGCCAGCAGTGAAGAATGGTGGCGGGGGGGCTTAGATGAGCAGTTCTTC. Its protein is CASSEEWWRGGLDEQFF.

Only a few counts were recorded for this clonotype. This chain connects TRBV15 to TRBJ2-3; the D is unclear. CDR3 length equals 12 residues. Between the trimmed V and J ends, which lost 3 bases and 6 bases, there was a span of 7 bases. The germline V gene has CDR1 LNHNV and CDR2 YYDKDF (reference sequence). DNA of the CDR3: TGTGCCACCAGCAGCCTTATGGATACGCAGTATTTT. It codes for CATSSLMDTQYF.

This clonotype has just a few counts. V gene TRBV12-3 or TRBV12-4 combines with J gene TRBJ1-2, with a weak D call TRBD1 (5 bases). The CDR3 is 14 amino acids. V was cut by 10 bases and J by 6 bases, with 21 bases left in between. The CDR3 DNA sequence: TGTGCCACCCGGGGCACGGAATATTTTAATGGCTACACCTTC. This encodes CATRGTEYFNGYTF.

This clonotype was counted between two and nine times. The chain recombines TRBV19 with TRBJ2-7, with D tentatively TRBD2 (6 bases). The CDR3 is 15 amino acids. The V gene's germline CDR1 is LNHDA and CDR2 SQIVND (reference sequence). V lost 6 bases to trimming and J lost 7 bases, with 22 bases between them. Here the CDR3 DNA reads TGTGCCAGTAGCGTGGGGGGACTTCCCTCGGGGGAGCAGTACTTC. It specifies CASSVGGLPSGEQYF.

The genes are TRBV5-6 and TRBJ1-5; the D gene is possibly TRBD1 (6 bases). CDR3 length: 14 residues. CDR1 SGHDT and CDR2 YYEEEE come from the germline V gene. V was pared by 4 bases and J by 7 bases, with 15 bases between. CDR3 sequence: CASSPQGLGQPQHF. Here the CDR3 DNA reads TGTGCCAGCAGCCCACAGGGTTTAGGACAGCCCCAGCATTTT.

The chain's CDR3 is CASSGPRRNIAKNIQYF. DNA for the CDR3: TGTGCCAGCAGTGGCCCTAGACGGAATATAGCCAAAAACATTCAGTACTTC. The V call is TRBV6-1, the J call TRBJ2-4; D gene unclear. CDR1 is MNHNS, CDR2 SASEGT, per germline. The CDR3 runs 17 residues. The ends were cut back, 4 bases at V and 0 bases at J, with 16 bases in the middle.

The CDR3 region has the DNA TGCGCCAGCACTGGACTGGAGACGAACACCGGGGAGCTGTTTTTT. It is translated as CASTGLETNTGELFF. The chain is built from TRBV5-1 and TRBJ2-2; D perhaps matches TRBD2 (5 bases). CDR1 SGHRS and CDR2 YFSETQ come from the germline V gene. The CDR3 contains 15 residues. The germline V and J ends were trimmed by 6 bases and 0 bases, with 12 bases remaining between them.

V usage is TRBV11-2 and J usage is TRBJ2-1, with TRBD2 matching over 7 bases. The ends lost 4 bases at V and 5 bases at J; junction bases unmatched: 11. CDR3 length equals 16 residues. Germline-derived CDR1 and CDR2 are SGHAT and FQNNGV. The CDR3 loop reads CASSWRLAEPHNEQFF. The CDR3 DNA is TGTGCCAGCAGCTGGAGGCTAGCGGAGCCCCACAATGAGCAGTTCTTC.

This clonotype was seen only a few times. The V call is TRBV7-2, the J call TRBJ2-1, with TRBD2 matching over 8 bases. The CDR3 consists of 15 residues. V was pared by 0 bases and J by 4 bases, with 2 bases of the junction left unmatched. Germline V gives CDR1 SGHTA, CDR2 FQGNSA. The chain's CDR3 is CASSLALAAYNEQFF. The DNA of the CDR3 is TGTGCCAGCAGCTTAGCACTAGCGGCGTACAATGAGCAGTTCTTC.

Written as DNA, the CDR3 is TGTGCCAGCAGTTTTAGCGGGGGCGACGAGCAGTACTTC. It encodes CASSFSGGDEQYF. The chain uses TRBV27 and TRBJ2-7, with 9 positions matching TRBD2. CDR1 and CDR2 from the germline V gene are MNHEY and SMNVEV (reference sequence). V dropped 3 bases and J dropped 5; count of bases not matched to a gene: 2. CDR3 length equals 13 residues.

The CDR3 spells CASSQETSALYNEQFF. The CDR3 coding sequence is TGCGCCAGCAGCCAAGAGACTAGCGCCCTCTACAATGAGCAGTTCTTC. The rearrangement links TRBV4-3 to TRBJ2-1; the match to TRBD2 covers 8 bases. Trimming at V came to 0 bases and at J to 3 bases, leaving 4 bases not matched to a gene. The CDR3 length is 16 residues. Germline CDR1 is LGHNA and CDR2 is YSLEER.

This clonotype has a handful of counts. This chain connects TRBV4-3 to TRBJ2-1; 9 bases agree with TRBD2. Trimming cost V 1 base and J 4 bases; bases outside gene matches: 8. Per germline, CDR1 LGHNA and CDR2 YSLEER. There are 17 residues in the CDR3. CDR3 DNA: TGCGCCAGCAGCCAAGGGAGGGCTAGCGGGACTTACAATGAGCAGTTCTTC. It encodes CASSQGRASGTYNEQFF.

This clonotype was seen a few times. CDR3 DNA: TGTGCTAGTGCCAATCTAACAGGGGTCAGAAAGCAGCCCCAGCATTTT. It encodes CASANLTGVRKQPQHF. The chain combines TRBV12-5 with TRBJ1-5; 7 nucleotides agree with TRBD1. V gave up 7 bases and J gave up 7 bases; unmatched junction bases: 16. The germline V gene has CDR1 LGHNT and CDR2 FRNRAP. CDR3 length equals 16 residues. Supplemented by reference TRBV12-5 and TRBJ1-5, the full variable domain reads DARVTQTPRHKVTEMGQEVTMRCQPILGHNTVFWYRQTMMQGLELLAYFRNRAPLDDSGMPKDRFSAEMPDATLATLKIQPSEPRDSAVYFCASANLTGVRKQPQHFGDGTRLSIL.

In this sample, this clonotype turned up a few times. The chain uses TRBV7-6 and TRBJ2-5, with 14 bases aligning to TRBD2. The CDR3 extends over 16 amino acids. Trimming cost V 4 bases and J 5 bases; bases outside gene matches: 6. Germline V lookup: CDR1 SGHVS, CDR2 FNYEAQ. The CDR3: CASSSGLAGGSETQYF. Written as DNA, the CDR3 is TGTGCCAGCAGCTCCGGACTAGCGGGGGGTTCCGAGACCCAGTACTTC.

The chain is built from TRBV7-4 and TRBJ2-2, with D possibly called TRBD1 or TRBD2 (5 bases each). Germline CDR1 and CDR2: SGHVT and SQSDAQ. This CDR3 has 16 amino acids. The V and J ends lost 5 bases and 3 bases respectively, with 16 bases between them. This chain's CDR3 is CASSEAGTDYTGELFF. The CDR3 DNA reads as TGTGCCAGCAGCGAAGCCGGGACGGATTACACCGGGGAGCTGTTTTTT.